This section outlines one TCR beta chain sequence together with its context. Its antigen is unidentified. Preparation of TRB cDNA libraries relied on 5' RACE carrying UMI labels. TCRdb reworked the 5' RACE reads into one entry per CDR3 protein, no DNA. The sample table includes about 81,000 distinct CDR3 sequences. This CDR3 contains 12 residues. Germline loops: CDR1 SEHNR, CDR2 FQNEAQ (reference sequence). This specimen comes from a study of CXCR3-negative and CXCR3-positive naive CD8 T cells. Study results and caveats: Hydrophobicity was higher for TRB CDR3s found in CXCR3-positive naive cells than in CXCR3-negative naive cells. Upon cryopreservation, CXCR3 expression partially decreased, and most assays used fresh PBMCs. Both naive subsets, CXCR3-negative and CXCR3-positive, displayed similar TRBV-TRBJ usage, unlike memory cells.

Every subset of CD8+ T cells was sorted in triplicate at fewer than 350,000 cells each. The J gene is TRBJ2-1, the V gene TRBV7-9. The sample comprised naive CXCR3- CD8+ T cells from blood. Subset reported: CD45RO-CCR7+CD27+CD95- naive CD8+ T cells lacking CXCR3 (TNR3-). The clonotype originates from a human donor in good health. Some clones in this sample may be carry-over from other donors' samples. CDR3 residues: CASRGLHNEQFF.